Below, 8 T cell receptor beta chains from the same sample are listed, as sequenced in a study of identical twins. TCRdb independently ran MiXCR on the 5' RACE reads; one entry per CDR3 protein. The sample holds around 1.7 million distinct CDR3 sequences, more than 30% seen once. Material for sequencing was cord blood. All receptors derive from a newborn girl in good health.

V and J are TRBV12-3 or TRBV12-4 and TRBJ2-7, with D perhaps given as TRBD1 or TRBD2 (5 bases each). CDR3 length: 10 residues. Trimming removed 8 bases from V and 5 bases from J, with 7 bases in between. CDR3 in amino acids: CASGTDEQYF. Written as DNA, the CDR3 is TGTGCCAGCGGGACGGACGAGCAGTACTTC.

The J gene is TRBJ2-1, the V gene TRBV12-3 or TRBV12-4; D remains unclear. The V end lost 5 bases, the J end lost 9 bases, and 14 bases lay between the germline ends. This CDR3 contains 13 residues. The CDR3 protein is CASSLDISGEQFF. CDR3 sequence (DNA): TGTGCCAGCAGTCTCGATATCTCGGGTGAGCAGTTCTTC.

This clonotype was seen a handful of times. The chain carries TRBV5-1 and TRBJ2-1; 9 nucleotides line up with TRBD1. Germline values: CDR1 SGHRS, CDR2 YFSETQ. This CDR3 spans 16 amino acids. V gave up 4 bases and J gave up 6 bases; unmatched junction bases: 11. CDR3 in amino acids: CASSLEGTGFSNEQFF. The CDR3 DNA reads as TGCGCCAGCAGCCTGGAGGGGACAGGGTTTTCCAATGAGCAGTTCTTC. The whole variable domain, filled in from reference TRBV5-1 and TRBJ2-1, reads KAGVTQTPRYLIKTRGQQVTLSCSPISGHRSVSWYQQTPGQGLQFLFEYFSETQRNKGNFPGRFSGRQFSNSRSEMNVSTLELGDSALYLCASSLEGTGFSNEQFFGPGTRLTVL.

V and J are TRBV3-1 and TRBJ2-1, with 11 bases matching TRBD1. Germline V gene sequence: CDR1 LGHDT, CDR2 YNNKEL (reference sequence). V lost 7 bases to trimming and J lost 3 bases; unmatched junction nucleotides: 8. CDR3 length: 16 residues. The CDR3 protein is CASTRLGTGGYNEQFF. In DNA, the CDR3 is TGTGCCAGCACCCGGCTAGGGACAGGGGGCTACAATGAGCAGTTCTTC.

CDR3 nucleotides: TGTGCCAGCAGCTTATGGGGGGCCGAGACAGATACGCAGTATTTT. Its translation is CASSLWGAETDTQYF. The J gene is TRBJ2-3, the V gene TRBV7-9; D could derive from TRBD1 or TRBD2 (6 bases each). With 2 bases removed from V and 3 bases from J, the gap between germline ends came to 12 bases. The CDR3 sequence is 15 residues long. Germline values: CDR1 SEHNR, CDR2 FQNEAQ (reference sequence). The complete variable domain, with remaining parts taken from reference TRBV7-9 and TRBJ2-3, reads DTGVSQNPRHKITKRGQNVTFRCDPISEHNRLYWYRQTLGQGPEFLTYFQNEAQLEKSRLLSDRFSAERPKGSFSTLEIQRTEQGDSAMYLCASSLWGAETDTQYFGPGTRLTVL.

The chain is built from TRBV28 and TRBJ2-3, with 8 bases fitting TRBD2. CDR3 size: 16 residues. The J segment lost 8 bases and the V segment lost 3 bases, leaving 13 bases of the junction unmatched. Per germline, CDR1 MDHEN and CDR2 SYDVKM. CDR3 coding DNA: TGTGCCAGCAGTTTTGAAGGGCCCAGCGGGGGAGTTACGCAGTATTTT. It yields the protein CASSFEGPSGGVTQYF.

This chain joins TRBV10-3 and TRBJ2-3; the D gene is possibly TRBD2 (5 bases). The CDR3 has 11 residues. Germline assignment: CDR1 ENHRY and CDR2 SYGVKD. Trimming shortened V by 11 bases and J by 5 bases, and 11 bases separated the two germline ends. As DNA, the CDR3 is TGTGCCTGCGGACGGGGAGATACGCAGTATTTT. Amino acid sequence: CACGRGDTQYF.

This clonotype was seen only a few times. The genes are TRBV28 and TRBJ2-4; 7 positions agree with TRBD2. The J call is uncertain, as TRBJ2-7 better fits the DNA end. Germline values: CDR1 MDHEN, CDR2 SYDVKM. CDR3 length: 14 amino acids. In DNA form, the CDR3 reads TGTGCCAGCAGAGCTACGGGACTACCCCTCGAGCAGTACTTC. Its protein product is CASRATGLPLEQYF.